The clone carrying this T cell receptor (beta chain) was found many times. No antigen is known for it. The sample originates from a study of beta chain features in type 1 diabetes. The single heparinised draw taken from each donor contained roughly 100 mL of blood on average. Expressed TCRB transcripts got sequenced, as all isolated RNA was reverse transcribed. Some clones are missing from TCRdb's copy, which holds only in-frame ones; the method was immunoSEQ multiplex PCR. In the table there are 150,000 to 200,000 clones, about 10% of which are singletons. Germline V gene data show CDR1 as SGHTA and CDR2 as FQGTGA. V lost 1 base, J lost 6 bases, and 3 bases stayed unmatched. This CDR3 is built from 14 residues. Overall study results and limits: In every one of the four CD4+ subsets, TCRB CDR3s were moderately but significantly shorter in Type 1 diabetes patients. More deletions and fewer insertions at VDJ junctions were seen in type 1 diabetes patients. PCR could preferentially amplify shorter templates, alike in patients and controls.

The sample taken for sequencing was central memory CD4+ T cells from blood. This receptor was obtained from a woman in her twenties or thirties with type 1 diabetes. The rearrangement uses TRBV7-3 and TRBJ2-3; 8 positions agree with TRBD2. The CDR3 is CASSLMSGSDTQYF. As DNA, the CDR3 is TGTGCCAGCAGCTTAATGAGCGGGAGCGATACGCAGTATTTT.